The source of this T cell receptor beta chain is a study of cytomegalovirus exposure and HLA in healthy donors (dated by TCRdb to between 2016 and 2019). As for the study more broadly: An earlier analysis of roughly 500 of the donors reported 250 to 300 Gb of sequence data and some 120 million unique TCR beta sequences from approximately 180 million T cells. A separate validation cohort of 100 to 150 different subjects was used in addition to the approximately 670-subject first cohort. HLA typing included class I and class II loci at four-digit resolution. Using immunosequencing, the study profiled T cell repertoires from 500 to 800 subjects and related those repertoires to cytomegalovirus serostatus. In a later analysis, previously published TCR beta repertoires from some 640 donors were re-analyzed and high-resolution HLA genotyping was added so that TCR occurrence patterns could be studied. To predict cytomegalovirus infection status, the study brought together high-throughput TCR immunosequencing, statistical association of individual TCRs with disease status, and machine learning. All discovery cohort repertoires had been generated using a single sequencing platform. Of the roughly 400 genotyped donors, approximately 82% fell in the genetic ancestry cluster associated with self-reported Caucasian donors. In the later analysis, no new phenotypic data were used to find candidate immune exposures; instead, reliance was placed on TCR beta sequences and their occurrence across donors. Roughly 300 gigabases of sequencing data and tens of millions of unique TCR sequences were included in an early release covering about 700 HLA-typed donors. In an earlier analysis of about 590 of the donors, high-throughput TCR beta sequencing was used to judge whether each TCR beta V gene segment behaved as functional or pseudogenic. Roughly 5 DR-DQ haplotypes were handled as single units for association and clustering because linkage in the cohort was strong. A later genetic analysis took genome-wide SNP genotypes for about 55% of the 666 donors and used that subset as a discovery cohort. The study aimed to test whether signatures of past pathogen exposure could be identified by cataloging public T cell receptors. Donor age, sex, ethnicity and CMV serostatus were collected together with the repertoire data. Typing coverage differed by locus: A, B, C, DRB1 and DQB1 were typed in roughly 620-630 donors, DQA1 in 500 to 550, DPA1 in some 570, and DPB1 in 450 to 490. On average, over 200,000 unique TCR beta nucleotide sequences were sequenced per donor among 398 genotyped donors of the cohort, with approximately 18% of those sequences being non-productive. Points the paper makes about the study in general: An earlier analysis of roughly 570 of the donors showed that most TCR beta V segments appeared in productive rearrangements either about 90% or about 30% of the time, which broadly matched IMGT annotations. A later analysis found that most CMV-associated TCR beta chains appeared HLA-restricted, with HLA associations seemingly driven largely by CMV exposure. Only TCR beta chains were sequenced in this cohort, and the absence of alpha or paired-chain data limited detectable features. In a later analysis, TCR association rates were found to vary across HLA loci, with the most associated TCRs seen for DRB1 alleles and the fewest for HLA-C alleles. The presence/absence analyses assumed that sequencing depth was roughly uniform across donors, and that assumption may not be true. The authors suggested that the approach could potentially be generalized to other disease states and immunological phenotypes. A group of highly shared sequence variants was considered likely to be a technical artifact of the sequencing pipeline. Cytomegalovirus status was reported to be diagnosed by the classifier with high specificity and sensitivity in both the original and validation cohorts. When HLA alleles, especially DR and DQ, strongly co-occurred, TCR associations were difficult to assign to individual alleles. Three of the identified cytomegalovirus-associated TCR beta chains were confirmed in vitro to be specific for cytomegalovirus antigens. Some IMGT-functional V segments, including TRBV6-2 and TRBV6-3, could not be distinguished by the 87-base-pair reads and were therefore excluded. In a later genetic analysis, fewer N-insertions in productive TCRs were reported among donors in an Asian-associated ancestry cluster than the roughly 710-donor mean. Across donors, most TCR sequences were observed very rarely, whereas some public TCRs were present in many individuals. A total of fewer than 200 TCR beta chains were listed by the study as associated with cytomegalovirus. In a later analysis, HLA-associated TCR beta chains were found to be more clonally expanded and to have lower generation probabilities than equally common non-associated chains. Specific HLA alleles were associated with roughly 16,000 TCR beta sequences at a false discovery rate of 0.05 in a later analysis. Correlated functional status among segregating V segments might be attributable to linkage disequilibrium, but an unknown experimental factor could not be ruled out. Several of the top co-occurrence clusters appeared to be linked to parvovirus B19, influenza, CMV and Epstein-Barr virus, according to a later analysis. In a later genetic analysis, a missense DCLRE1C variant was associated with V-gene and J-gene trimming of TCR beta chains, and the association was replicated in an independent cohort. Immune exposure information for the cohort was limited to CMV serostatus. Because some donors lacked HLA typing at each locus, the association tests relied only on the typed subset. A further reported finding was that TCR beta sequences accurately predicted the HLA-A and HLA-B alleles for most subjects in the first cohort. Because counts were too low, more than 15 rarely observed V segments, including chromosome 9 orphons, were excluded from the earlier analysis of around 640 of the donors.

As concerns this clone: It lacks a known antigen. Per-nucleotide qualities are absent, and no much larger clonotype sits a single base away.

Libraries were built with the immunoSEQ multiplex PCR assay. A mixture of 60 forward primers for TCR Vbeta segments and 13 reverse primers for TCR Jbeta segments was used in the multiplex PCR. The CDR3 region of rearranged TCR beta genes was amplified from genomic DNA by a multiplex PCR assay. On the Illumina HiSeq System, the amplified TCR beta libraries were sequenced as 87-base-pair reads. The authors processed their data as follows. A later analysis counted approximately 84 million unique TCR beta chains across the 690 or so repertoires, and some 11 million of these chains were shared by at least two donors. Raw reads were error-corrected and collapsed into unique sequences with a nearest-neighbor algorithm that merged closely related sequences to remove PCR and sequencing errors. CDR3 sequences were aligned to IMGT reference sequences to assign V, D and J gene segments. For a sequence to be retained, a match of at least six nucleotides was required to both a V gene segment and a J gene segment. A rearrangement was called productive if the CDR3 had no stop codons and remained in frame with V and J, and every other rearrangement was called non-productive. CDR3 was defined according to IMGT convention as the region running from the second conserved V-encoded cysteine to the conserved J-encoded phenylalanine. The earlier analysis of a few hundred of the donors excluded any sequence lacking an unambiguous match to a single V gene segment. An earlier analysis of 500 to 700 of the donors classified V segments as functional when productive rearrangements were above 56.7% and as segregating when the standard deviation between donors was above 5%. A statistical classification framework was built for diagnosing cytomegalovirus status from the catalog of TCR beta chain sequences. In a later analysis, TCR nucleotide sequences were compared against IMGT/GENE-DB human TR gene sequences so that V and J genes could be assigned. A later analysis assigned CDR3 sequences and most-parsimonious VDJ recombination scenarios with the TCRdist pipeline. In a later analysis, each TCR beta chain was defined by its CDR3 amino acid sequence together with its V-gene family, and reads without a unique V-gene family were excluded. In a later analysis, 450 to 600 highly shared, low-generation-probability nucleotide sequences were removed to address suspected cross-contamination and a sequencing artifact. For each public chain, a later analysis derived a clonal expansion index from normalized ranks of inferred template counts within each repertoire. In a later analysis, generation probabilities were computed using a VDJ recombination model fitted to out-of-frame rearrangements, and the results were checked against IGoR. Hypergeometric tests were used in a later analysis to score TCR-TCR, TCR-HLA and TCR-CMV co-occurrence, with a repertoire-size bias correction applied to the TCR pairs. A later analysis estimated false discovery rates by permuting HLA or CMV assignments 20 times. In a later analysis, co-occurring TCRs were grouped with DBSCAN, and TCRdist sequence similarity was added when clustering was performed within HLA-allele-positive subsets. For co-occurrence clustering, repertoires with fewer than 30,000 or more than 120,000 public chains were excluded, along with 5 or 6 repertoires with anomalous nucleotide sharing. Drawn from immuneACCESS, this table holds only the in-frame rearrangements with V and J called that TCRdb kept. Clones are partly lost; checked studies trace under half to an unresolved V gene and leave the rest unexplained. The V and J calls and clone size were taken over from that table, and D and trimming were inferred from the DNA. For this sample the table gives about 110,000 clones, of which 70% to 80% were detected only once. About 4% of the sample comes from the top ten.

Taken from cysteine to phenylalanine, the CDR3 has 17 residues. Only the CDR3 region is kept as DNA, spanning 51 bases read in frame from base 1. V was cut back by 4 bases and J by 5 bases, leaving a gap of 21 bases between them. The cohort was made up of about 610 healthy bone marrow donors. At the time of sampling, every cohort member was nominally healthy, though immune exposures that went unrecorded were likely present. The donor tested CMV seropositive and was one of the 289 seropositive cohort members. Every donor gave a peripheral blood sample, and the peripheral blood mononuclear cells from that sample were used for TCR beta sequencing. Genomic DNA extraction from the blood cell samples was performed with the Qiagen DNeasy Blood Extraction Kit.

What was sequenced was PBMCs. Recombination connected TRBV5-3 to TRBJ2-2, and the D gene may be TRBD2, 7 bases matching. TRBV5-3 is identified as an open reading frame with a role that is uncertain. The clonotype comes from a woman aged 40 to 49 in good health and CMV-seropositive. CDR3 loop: CARSDQRTVGGTGELFF. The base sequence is TGTGCCAGAAGCGATCAAAGGACAGTGGGAGGGACCGGGGAGCTGTTTTTT.